The 21 T cell receptor beta chains below were found in one sample sequenced in a study of cytomegalovirus exposure and HLA in healthy donors. The PCR was carried out with 60 Vbeta primers and 13 Jbeta primers. Sequencing was performed with immunoSEQ multiplex PCR; in TCRdb, only in-frame clones are kept and a portion is missing. The repertoire table contains tens of thousands of clones. Sequencing input: PBMCs. The receptors originated from a man aged 45-65 years in good health and CMV-seropositive.

The V call is TRBV29-1, the J call TRBJ2-3, with TRBD1 matching over 7 bases. J lost 4 bases, V lost 8 bases, and 12 bases had no gene match. CDR1 and CDR2 from the germline V gene are SQVTM and ANQGSEA. CDR3 length equals 14 residues. The chain's CDR3 is CSIRQGGNSDTQYF. The CDR3 DNA reads as TGCAGCATACGACAGGGTGGGAATTCAGATACGCAGTATTTT.

This chain joins TRBV15 and TRBJ1-5, with D unclear. The CDR3 loop spans 12 amino acids. With 3 bases removed from V and 12 bases from J, the gap between germline ends came to 12 bases. Germline values: CDR1 LNHNV, CDR2 YYDKDF (reference sequence). The CDR3: CATSRGRRYQHF. The CDR3 DNA reads as TGTGCCACCAGCAGGGGCCGGAGGTACCAGCATTTT. Combining the CDR3 with reference TRBV15 and TRBJ1-5 gives the whole variable domain DAMVIQNPRYQVTQFGKPVTLSCSQTLNHNVMYWYQQKSSQAPKLLFHYYDKDFNNEADTPDNFQSRRPNTSFCFLDIRSPGLGDTAMYLCATSRGRRYQHFGDGTRLSIL.

V and J are TRBV9 and TRBJ1-1, with 12 bases that match TRBD1. Trimming at V came to 6 bases and at J to 5 bases, leaving 5 bases not matched to a gene. The CDR3 is 14 residues long. Germline V gene data show CDR1 as SGDLS and CDR2 as YYNGEE. The CDR3 DNA sequence: TGTGCCAGCAATAAGGGACAGGGGGCAACTGAAGCTTTCTTT. Its protein is CASNKGQGATEAFF.

The chain couples TRBV11-2 to TRBJ2-3; 8 bases map to TRBD2. Unmatched junction bases numbered 4, after V lost 3 bases and J lost 2 bases. The CDR3 sequence is 15 residues long. Germline assignment: CDR1 SGHAT and CDR2 FQNNGV. The CDR3 region has the DNA TGTGCCAGCAGCTTTGGGACTAGATCCACAGATACGCAGTATTTT. Translated, it gives CASSFGTRSTDTQYF.

The rearrangement links TRBV28 to TRBJ1-1, with D possibly matching TRBD1 (6 bases). This CDR3 contains 13 residues. Germline lookup yields CDR1 MDHEN and CDR2 SYDVKM. V was shortened by 6 bases and J by 3 bases, with 11 bases between the two germline ends. CDR3 bases: TGTGCCAGCAGCGCCTACAGGGACACTGAAGCTTTCTTT. It is translated as CASSAYRDTEAFF.

The chain couples TRBV10-3 to TRBJ1-2; TRBD1 is a possible D gene (6 bases). V was shortened by 5 bases and J by 0 bases, with 10 bases between the two germline ends. CDR1 and CDR2 from the germline V gene are ENHRY and SYGVKD. The CDR3 contains 14 residues. In DNA, the CDR3 is TGTGCCATCAGTAGGGGGGGCCCTAACTATGGCTACACCTTC. Amino acids: CAISRGGPNYGYTF.

This chain uses TRBV18 with TRBJ1-5, with 8 nucleotides matching TRBD1. Germline CDR1 reads KGHSH; CDR2 reads LQKENI. The CDR3 is made up of 16 amino acids. V was pared by 8 bases and J by 6 bases, with 15 bases of the junction left unmatched. The CDR3 DNA is TGTGCCAGCGCATCGACGACAGGGGCCCTCGGTCAGCCCCAGCATTTT. It translates to CASASTTGALGQPQHF.

V usage is TRBV5-1 and J usage is TRBJ1-3, with TRBD1 as a possible D gene (6 bases). V was shortened by 0 bases and J by 4 bases, with 14 bases between the two germline ends. The CDR3 is 16 amino acids. Germline V gene data show CDR1 as SGHRS and CDR2 as YFSETQ. The CDR3, as DNA: TGCGCCAGCAGCTTGGTCGCAGGGGCCTCCGGAAACACCATATATTTT. Protein: CASSLVAGASGNTIYF.

The chain has TRBV7-6 and TRBJ2-7; 10 nucleotides align to TRBD1. Germline V gene sequence: CDR1 SGHVS, CDR2 FNYEAQ. J lost 5 bases, V lost 5 bases, and 6 bases had no gene match. CDR3 length: 14 amino acids. Here the CDR3 reads CASSQGQGVHEQYF. The CDR3, as DNA: TGTGCCAGCAGCCAAGGACAGGGGGTCCACGAGCAGTACTTC.

The genes are TRBV7-2 and TRBJ2-7; D remains unclear. This CDR3 region has 14 residues. Germline V gene lookup returns CDR1 SGHTA and CDR2 FQGNSA. V was cut by 1 base and J by 0 bases, with 7 bases left in between. The chain's CDR3 is CASSLGRSSYEQYF. For the CDR3, the DNA is TGTGCCAGCAGCTTAGGACGGAGCTCCTACGAGCAGTACTTC.

The chain's CDR3 is CAWALGSGQPQHF. CDR3 bases: TGTGCCTGGGCCCTAGGGTCGGGGCAGCCCCAGCATTTT. The rearrangement links TRBV30 to TRBJ1-5, with D unclear. V was clipped by 5 bases and J by 7 bases, with 15 bases between them. The CDR3 loop spans 13 amino acids. Germline V CDR1 and CDR2: GTSNPN, SVGIG (reference sequence). The full variable domain, completed using reference TRBV30 and TRBJ1-5, is SQTIHQWPATLVQPVGSPLSLECTVEGTSNPNLYWYRQAAGRGLQLLFYSVGIGQISSEVPQNLSASRPQDRQFILSSKKLLLSDSGFYLCAWALGSGQPQHFGDGTRLSIL.

The chain recombines TRBV7-9 with TRBJ1-6, with 8 bases fitting TRBD1. Germline V lookup: CDR1 SEHNR, CDR2 FQNEAQ (reference sequence). After removal of 1 base from V and 7 bases from J, the junction contained 12 bases not matched to a gene. This CDR3 is built from 18 residues. The CDR3 DNA reads TGTGCCAGCAGCTTAGTGGGGACAGGTTGGATAGGCAATTCACCCCTCCACTTT. Residues: CASSLVGTGWIGNSPLHF.

V and J are TRBV18 and TRBJ2-2; no firm D call. Trimming cost V 3 bases and J 0 bases, with 14 bases left between them. This CDR3 has 17 amino acids. Germline CDR1 reads KGHSH; CDR2 reads LQKENI. As DNA, the CDR3 is TGTGCCAGCTCACCTGGAAAAGACACTTCGAACACCGGGGAGCTGTTTTTT. Translated, it gives CASSPGKDTSNTGELFF.

The chain joins TRBV4-3 to TRBJ2-1; 9 nucleotides align to TRBD2. V trimming: 1 base; J trimming: 4 bases; junction bases outside the gene matches: 2. CDR3 length equals 15 residues. Germline values: CDR1 LGHNA, CDR2 YSLEER. Written as DNA, the CDR3 is TGCGCCAGCAGCCAAGTGCGGGGGGGATACAATGAGCAGTTCTTC. Its translation: CASSQVRGGYNEQFF.

V and J are TRBV11-2 and TRBJ1-6; 7 bases align to TRBD1. Germline V CDR1 and CDR2: SGHAT, FQNNGV. Trimming at V came to 2 bases and at J to 7 bases, leaving 5 bases not matched to a gene. The CDR3 loop spans 15 amino acids. CDR3 in DNA: TGTGCCAGCAGCTTAACACCGGGACAGAATTCACCCCTCCACTTT. This translates into CASSLTPGQNSPLHF. Together with reference TRBV11-2 and TRBJ1-6, the CDR3 gives the full variable domain: EAGVAQSPRYKIIEKRQSVAFWCNPISGHATLYWYQQILGQGPKLLIQFQNNGVVDDSQLPKDRFSAERLKGVDSTLKIQPAKLEDSAVYLCASSLTPGQNSPLHFGNGTRLTVT.

CDR3 nucleotides: TGTGCCAGCAGGGGGGTGGAACAGGGGGACTATGGCTACACCTTC. Translating gives CASRGVEQGDYGYTF. The gene calls are TRBV6-1 and TRBJ1-2, with TRBD1 matching 8 bases. The germline gives CDR1 MNHNS, CDR2 SASEGT. Unmatched junction bases numbered 9, after V lost 6 bases and J lost 3 bases. CDR3 size: 15 residues.

The genes are TRBV18 and TRBJ2-5, with a tentative D call TRBD2 (5 bases). V was clipped by 1 base and J by 0 bases, with 9 bases between them. Germline V gene lookup returns CDR1 KGHSH and CDR2 LQKENI. The CDR3 has 15 amino acids. The CDR3 is CASSPRNGNQETQYF. The CDR3 DNA is TGTGCCAGCTCACCACGCAACGGGAACCAAGAGACCCAGTACTTC.

The chain combines TRBV30 with TRBJ1-6; possible D gene TRBD1, 6 bases. V lost 8 bases and J 10 bases, leaving 24 bases between the germline ends. CDR3 length equals 15 residues. Germline CDR1 reads GTSNPN; CDR2 reads SVGIG (reference sequence). CDR3 sequence: CAGHPPYRERSPLHF. DNA of the CDR3: TGTGCCGGGCACCCCCCCTACAGGGAAAGATCACCCCTCCACTTT.

This chain joins TRBV4-3 and TRBJ1-1; D is undetermined. In germline, CDR1 is LGHNA, CDR2 YSLEER. This CDR3 comprises 13 residues. V lost 0 bases and J lost 6, with 8 bases in between. CDR3 nucleotide sequence: TGCGCCAGCAGCCAAGATGGCAGGCCTGAAGCTTTCTTT. Protein: CASSQDGRPEAFF.

The chain carries TRBV28 and TRBJ1-3, with D perhaps TRBD1 (5 bases). The V gene's germline CDR1 is MDHEN and CDR2 SYDVKM. The CDR3 consists of 16 residues. V shed 5 bases and J shed 0 bases, with 14 bases lying between them. The CDR3 DNA is TGTGCCAGCAGTGGGTTCAGGGATCTCTCTGGAAACACCATATATTTT. Translating it yields CASSGFRDLSGNTIYF.

The rearrangement joins TRBV11-2 to TRBJ2-7; TRBD1 matches 9 bases. Germline trimming cut 1 base from V and 1 base from J; bases unmatched to any gene: 8. Looked up from germline, CDR1 is SGHAT and CDR2 is FQNNGV. This CDR3 contains 17 residues. CDR3 bases: TGTGCCAGCAGCTTAGCGGGGGACAGGGTTCGGTCCTACGAGCAGTACTTC. This encodes CASSLAGDRVRSYEQYF.